This T cell receptor beta chain was observed in a study of T cell responses to AZD1222 COVID-19 vaccine. Whole-study results and caveats: It was only a handful of AZD1222 recipients who were seropositive at baseline. The donor cohort was predominantly white British with a female majority, and clonal diversity may have been underestimated.

This clone appeared once. Its antigen remains unidentified. This table comes from immunoSEQ multiplex PCR, and its TCRdb copy is limited to in-frame clones, with some not included. In the table there are about 140,000 clones, approximately 95% of which are singletons. Germline V gene lookup returns CDR1 MRHNA and CDR2 SNTAGT. The CDR3 has 14 amino acids. Trimming removed 6 bases from V and 4 bases from J, with 14 bases in between. The specimen comprised peripheral blood, sampled on day 0 of MenACWY control vaccination. The sequence was obtained from an adult in good health. The rearrangement links TRBV6-4 to TRBJ2-3; D is possibly TRBD1 or TRBD2 (6 bases each). This CDR3 is CASRERGDSDTQYF. DNA of the CDR3: TGTGCCAGCAGGGAGAGGGGGGATTCAGATACGCAGTATTTT.